Listed below are T cell receptor beta chains from one sample, sequenced in a study of T cell changes during pregnancy in multiple sclerosis. Data came from immunoSEQ multiplex PCR; TCRdb stores just in-frame clones and leaves some out. Of more than 50,000 clones in the sample, about 89% were seen once. Sequencing used peripheral blood, obtained in the first trimester of pregnancy. These receptors all come from a female donor with multiple sclerosis, enrolled in a pregnancy study. Each CDR3 is given with its conserved first and last residue. The D gene is left open where the match is weak. The size entry is marked missing in some rows and otherwise reads once, few, many or a size class.

d_gene | j_gene | abundance | v_gene | CDR3nt | CDR3aa
TRBD1 | TRBJ1-1 | - | TRBV5-1 | TGCGCCAGCAGCCTCCGGGACAGGGAGGTGGATGAAGCTTTCTTT | CASSLRDREVDEAFF
- | TRBJ2-2 | - | TRBV10-1 | TGCGCCAGCAGTGGACAAGGGGCCCCGGACACCGGGGAGCTGTTTTTT | CASSGQGAPDTGELFF
TRBD1 | TRBJ2-1 | - | TRBV18 | TGTGCCAGCTCCCCGACTCCCGGGACAGGGGCAATAGGGCAGTTCTTC | CASSPTPGTGAIGQFF
- | TRBJ2-1 | - | TRBV27 | TGTGCCAGCAGTTTTTTCGATGAGCAGTTCTTC | CASSFFDEQFF
- | TRBJ1-2 | - | TRBV9 | TGTGCCAGCAGCGTAGGGGAGGGGGGGCCCTATGGCTACACCTTC | CASSVGEGGPYGYTF
- | TRBJ2-3 | - | TRBV19 | TGTGCCAGTAGTATCTCGCGGGCGAGGGCAGATACGCAGTATTTT | CASSISRARADTQYF
- | TRBJ1-2 | - | TRBV14 | TGTGCCAGCAGCCAAGTAGGGCCGCCGAGGGTCCCAATCTATGGCTACACCTTC | CASSQVGPPRVPIYGYTF
- | TRBJ2-2 | - | TRBV6-5 | TGTGCCAGCAGTCGGTCTAACACCGGGGAGCTGTTTTTT | CASSRSNTGELFF
- | TRBJ2-1 | - | TRBV27 | TGTGCCAGCAGTTCGACCACAGGGGTAGCTAGCGATGAGCAGTTCTTC | CASSSTTGVASDEQFF
TRBD2 | TRBJ2-5 | - | TRBV30 | TGTGCCTGGAGGGGTATCTATGGGGGGGGCCAAGAGACCCAGTACTTC | CAWRGIYGGGQETQYF
- | TRBJ1-1 | - | TRBV18 | TGTGCCAGCTCACGAAGTCAGGACACTGAAGTTTTCTTT | CASSRSQDTEVFF
- | TRBJ1-6 | - | TRBV12-2 | TGTGCAAGTCGCCCCAGAAGGGGGACAGGTCTAAATTCACCCCTCCACTTT | CASRPRRGTGLNSPLHF
- | TRBJ1-2 | - | TRBV10-3 | TGTGCCATCAGTGAGTCGGCGGAACATGGCTACACCTTC | CAISESAEHGYTF
- | TRBJ2-6 | - | TRBV7-8 | TGTGCCAGCAGGTCTCGTCCCTTCTCTGGGGCCAACGTCCTGACTTTC | CASRSRPFSGANVLTF
TRBD2 | TRBJ2-2 | - | TRBV2 | TGTGCCAGCAGTCAACAGGGGACTAGCGGGAGCGTGAACACCGGGGAGCTGTTTTTT | CASSQQGTSGSVNTGELFF
- | TRBJ1-6 | - | TRBV5-6 | TGTGCCAGCAGCTTGGGGGGCGCCTATAATTCACCCCTCCACTTT | CASSLGGAYNSPLHF
- | TRBJ1-1 | - | TRBV19 | TGTGCCAGTAGCTTCTTGGCTTACACTGAAGCTTTCTTT | CASSFLAYTEAFF
- | TRBJ2-6 | - | TRBV19 | TGTGCCAGTACCGAACAGGGATACTCTGGGGCCAACGTCCTGACTTTC | CASTEQGYSGANVLTF
TRBD1 | TRBJ1-1 | - | TRBV5-1 | TGCGCCAGCAGCCCGGGACAGGGTTTGGGGGAAGCTTTCTTT | CASSPGQGLGEAFF
- | TRBJ1-4 | - | TRBV25-1 | TGTGCCAGCAGCTTCCAAGGGGTTTCCGGTAGTGAAAAACTGTTTTTT | CASSFQGVSGSEKLFF
- | TRBJ1-2 | few | TRBV6-5 | TGTGCCAGCACCTACCAGGGGTTTGGCTACACCTTC | CASTYQGFGYTF
- | TRBJ1-5 | - | TRBV6-5 | TGTGCCAGCAGTTACGGGCATAGCAATCAGCCCCAGCATTTT | CASSYGHSNQPQHF
TRBD2 | TRBJ2-5 | - | TRBV9 | TGTGCCAGCAGCGGGGGACTAGCGGGGCGGGGGGAGACCCAGTACTTC | CASSGGLAGRGETQYF